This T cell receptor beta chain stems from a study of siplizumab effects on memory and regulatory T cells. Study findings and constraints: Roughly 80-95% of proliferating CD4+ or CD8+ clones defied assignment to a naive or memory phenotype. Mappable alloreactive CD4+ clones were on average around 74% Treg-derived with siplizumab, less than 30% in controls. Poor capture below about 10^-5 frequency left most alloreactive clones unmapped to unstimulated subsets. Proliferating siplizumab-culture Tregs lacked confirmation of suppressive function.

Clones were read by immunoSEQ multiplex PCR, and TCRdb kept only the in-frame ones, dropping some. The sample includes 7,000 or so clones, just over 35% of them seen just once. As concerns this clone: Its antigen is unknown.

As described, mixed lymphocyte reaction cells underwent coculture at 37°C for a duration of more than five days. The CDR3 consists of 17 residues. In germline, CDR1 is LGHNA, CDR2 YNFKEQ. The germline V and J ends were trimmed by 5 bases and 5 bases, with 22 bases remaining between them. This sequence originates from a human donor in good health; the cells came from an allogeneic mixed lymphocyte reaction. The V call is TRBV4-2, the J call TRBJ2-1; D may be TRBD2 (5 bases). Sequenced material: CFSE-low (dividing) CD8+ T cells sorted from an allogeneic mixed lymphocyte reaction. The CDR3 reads CASSLAGEGVTDNEQFF. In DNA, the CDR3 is TGTGCCAGCAGCTTAGCAGGAGAGGGAGTAACGGACAATGAGCAGTTCTTC.